These 9 T cell receptor beta chains share one sample of origin, sequenced in a study of shared clonotypes between healthy human individuals. Libraries were prepared by immunoSEQ multiplex PCR; TCRdb keeps only in-frame clonotypes and omits some of them. The sample shows 2 million to 2.5 million clones, around 96% of them seen only once. CD45RO-negative cells were positively selected for CCR7, leaving out terminally differentiated effector memory CD45RA+ cells. The sample consisted of naive CD8+ T cells sorted from blood. The receptor source for this set is a man aged 18 to 29 in good health.

This chain links TRBV2 with TRBJ2-5; no reliable D call. CDR3 length: 13 residues. Trimming cost V 6 bases and J 4 bases, with 12 bases left between them. Germline V CDR1 and CDR2: SNHLY, FYNNEI. Written as DNA, the CDR3 is TGTGCCAGCAGGGCCTCTATGTCAGAGACCCAGTACTTC. Its translation is CASRASMSETQYF.

Details on this clone: Other DNA sequences in the same sample also yield this CDR3. DNA of the CDR3: TGTGCCAGCAGCCTACTAGCGGGAGGAACAGATACGCAGTATTTT. It specifies CASSLLAGGTDTQYF. This rearrangement joins TRBV7-2 to TRBJ2-3; TRBD2 agrees at 12 bases. Germline-derived CDR1 and CDR2 are SGHTA and FQGNSA. Losses at the gene ends were 5 bases for V and 3 bases for J; bases not matched to a gene: 3. The CDR3 covers 15 residues.

This clone was seen only once. V and J are TRBV6-1 and TRBJ2-7; 11 positions match TRBD1. Germline CDR1 reads MNHNS; CDR2 reads SASEGT. J gave up 3 bases and V 2 bases, and 3 bases lay outside the gene matches. The CDR3 extends over 15 amino acids. CDR3 DNA: TGTGCCAGCAGTGAATGGGACAGGGGGAACTACGAGCAGTACTTC. Translation gives CASSEWDRGNYEQYF.

V usage is TRBV6-6 and J usage is TRBJ1-1; D is possibly TRBD1 (6 bases). V dropped 7 bases and J dropped 6 bases, with 15 bases sitting between them. Germline V gives CDR1 MNHNY, CDR2 SVGAGI (reference sequence). This CDR3 spans 13 amino acids. CDR3 loop: CASTRGGPPEAFF. The CDR3 nucleotides read TGTGCCAGCACTCGTGGGGGGCCCCCTGAAGCTTTCTTT.

The rearrangement joins TRBV7-2 to TRBJ2-7, with 11 nucleotides matching TRBD1. Unmatched junction bases numbered 10, after V lost 5 bases and J lost 7 bases. Germline V gives CDR1 SGHTA, CDR2 FQGNSA. The CDR3 contains 15 residues. The CDR3 reads CASSPWDRGSWEQYF. The CDR3 DNA follows: TGTGCCAGCAGCCCTTGGGACAGGGGGTCCTGGGAGCAGTACTTC.

DNA of the CDR3: TGTGCCAGCAGCTTAGACCCCGGCACGGAGACCCAGTACTTC. This sequence encodes CASSLDPGTETQYF. This chain links TRBV7-6 with TRBJ2-5; D remains unclear. V was cut by 1 base and J by 5 bases, with 11 bases left in between. The CDR3 is 14 residues long. CDR1 and CDR2 from the germline V gene are SGHVS and FNYEAQ.

Only one count was recorded for this clone. The chain carries TRBV5-5 and TRBJ1-6; tentative D call: TRBD1 (5 bases). This CDR3 is built from 16 residues. The V and J ends lost 3 bases and 3 bases respectively, with 13 bases between them. CDR1 is SGHKS and CDR2 is YYEKEE in the germline V gene (reference sequence). CDR3 bases: TGTGCCAGCAGCTGGGGACGGGAACTCTATAATTCACCCCTCCACTTT. This translates into CASSWGRELYNSPLHF.

The V call is TRBV9, the J call TRBJ2-7, with a weak D call TRBD2 (5 bases). There are 13 residues in the CDR3. V lost 2 bases, J lost 6 bases, and 12 bases lay in between. Looked up from germline, CDR1 is SGDLS and CDR2 is YYNGEE. Here the CDR3 reads CASSVETGSEQYF. DNA of the CDR3: TGTGCCAGCAGCGTCGAGACTGGGAGCGAGCAGTACTTC.

As for this clone: Additional DNA sequences in this sample encode the identical CDR3. This rearrangement joins TRBV6-1 to TRBJ2-7; the D is unclear. The CDR3 spans 12 residues. The V end lost 2 bases, the J end lost 2 bases, and 4 bases lay between the germline ends. Germline values: CDR1 MNHNS, CDR2 SASEGT. The CDR3 spells CASSERAYEQYF. The CDR3, as DNA: TGTGCCAGCAGTGAAAGGGCCTACGAGCAGTACTTC.